The 25 T cell receptor beta chains in this list originate from one sample, sequenced in a study of T-cell reconstitution after alpha-beta-depleted transplantation in children (dated by TCRdb to about 2016). Receptor libraries were prepared by PCR. This sample was sequenced with an Illumina HiSeq 2500. Molecular barcoding was employed in the preparation of TCR libraries, with unique molecular identifiers being used to normalize TCRbeta repertoire quantification. The public reads were reprocessed in TCRdb via fastp at Q25 and MiXCR, keeping in-frame beta chains. CDR3 protein sequences are deduplicated, and each keeps its most common genes and DNA. The sample records 800,000 to 1,000,000 distinct CDR3 sequences, about 29% of which are singletons. Over 25% of the sample is in the top ten clones. The treatment or condition label here, explained by the study, means: allogeneic hematopoietic cell transplantation with graft depleted of TCRalphabeta T cells and CD19 B cells.

Here the sequenced sample was PBMCs, mostly from graft donor cells, taken 360 days after TCRalphabeta/CD19-depleted stem cell transplant. The receptors here all came from a boy younger than two who had a stem cell transplant for SCID, so the T cells may come from the graft donor.

The chain links TRBV23-1 to TRBJ2-1; TRBD1 matches 9 bases. TRBV23-1 is assigned to the ORF class and has an uncertain function. Trimming took 0 bases from V and 5 from J; bases not matched to a gene: 20. The CDR3 extends over 21 amino acids. For the CDR3, the DNA is TGCGCCAGCAGTCAATCGGGAACAGGGGGCAATTGGGGACACACACACAATGAGCAGTTCTTC. It encodes CASSQSGTGGNWGHTHNEQFF.

The V call is TRBV12-3 or TRBV12-4, the J call TRBJ1-1; D may be TRBD1 (6 bases). The V end was cut by 6 bases, the J end by 1 base, with 15 bases between. The length of the CDR3 is 15 residues. The CDR3 bases are TGTGCCAGCAGCTTGACAGGCACAACGAACACTGAAGCTTTCTTT. Translation gives CASSLTGTTNTEAFF.

This clonotype came up a few times. This chain connects TRBV5-1 to TRBJ2-7; D uncertain. The CDR3 is 13 residues long. Germline assignment: CDR1 SGHRS and CDR2 YFSETQ. V was cut by 0 bases and J by 5 bases, with 9 bases left in between. CDR3 DNA: TGCGCCAGCAGCTTGGATGGCGCTGACGAGCAGTACTTC. Its protein is CASSLDGADEQYF.

This clonotype was counted between two and nine times. This chain links TRBV5-4 with TRBJ2-1; D gene ambiguous. The CDR3 loop spans 15 amino acids. Looked up from germline, CDR1 is SGHNT and CDR2 is YYREEE (reference sequence). Trimming removed 3 bases from V and 5 bases from J, with 15 bases in between. The CDR3 region has the DNA TGTGCCAGCAGCTCGAAGCACCACCTCAACAATGAGCAGTTCTTC. Translation: CASSSKHHLNNEQFF.

This clonotype turned up a few times. This chain connects TRBV12-3 or TRBV12-4 to TRBJ1-4, with D tentatively TRBD1 (5 bases). The CDR3 is 12 residues long. V was clipped by 5 bases and J by 7 bases, with 8 bases between them. The DNA for the CDR3 is TGTGCCAGCAGTCCCGGGGCTGAAAAACTGTTTTTT. This translates into CASSPGAEKLFF.

As concerns this clonotype: This sequence may be a read error, since a much larger clone differs from it by one base. The rearrangement links TRBV12-3 or TRBV12-4 to TRBJ2-3, with a weak D call TRBD1 (5 bases). V lost 10 bases to trimming and J lost 1 base, with 6 bases between them. This CDR3 contains 11 residues. The CDR3 bases are TGTGCCAACAGGCGCACAGATACGCAGTATTTT. Translating it yields CANRRTDTQYF.

V gene TRBV14 combines with J gene TRBJ2-2; 7 nucleotides line up with TRBD2. With 4 bases clipped from V and 5 bases from J, the junction kept 7 bases outside the gene matches. The CDR3 is made up of 15 amino acids. Germline V gene data show CDR1 as SGHDN and CDR2 as FVKESK. Written as DNA, the CDR3 is TGTGCCAGCAGCCCCGGGCGGGGGAGGACCGGGGAGCTGTTTTTT. As protein: CASSPGRGRTGELFF.

This clonotype showed up just a few times. The rearrangement links TRBV3-1 to TRBJ2-5; 8 bases map to TRBD2. In germline, CDR1 is LGHDT, CDR2 YNNKEL (reference sequence). The CDR3 totals 15 residues. V shed 4 bases, J shed 1 base, and the junction held 5 bases outside the gene matches. CDR3 sequence: CASSPRTSGQETQYF. As DNA, the CDR3 is TGTGCCAGCAGCCCGCGTACTAGCGGCCAAGAGACCCAGTACTTC.

The table lists this clonotype with a few counts. The chain combines TRBV12-3 or TRBV12-4 with TRBJ2-4; the D call may be TRBD1 or TRBD2 (5 bases each). V was trimmed by 3 bases and J by 7 bases, leaving 13 bases between them. The CDR3 covers 14 residues. The CDR3 loop is CASSFEGTGNIQYF. DNA for the CDR3: TGTGCCAGCAGTTTCGAGGGGACGGGGAACATTCAGTACTTC.

This clonotype was detected ten times or more. The rearrangement uses TRBV12-3 or TRBV12-4 and TRBJ2-1; unclear D gene. The CDR3 spans 15 residues. V lost 2 bases to trimming and J lost 1 base, with 9 bases between them. CDR3 DNA: TGTGCCAGCAGTTTAAGGCGGTCATCCTACAATGAGCAGTTCTTC. Translation: CASSLRRSSYNEQFF.

In its sample, this clonotype was seen a few times. The genes are TRBV5-1 and TRBJ1-1; TRBD1 agrees at 12 bases. Germline values: CDR1 SGHRS, CDR2 YFSETQ. After removal of 6 bases from V and 1 base from J, the junction contained 7 bases not matched to a gene. This CDR3 is 16 amino acids long. DNA for the CDR3: TGCGCCAGCATGATTGGGACAGGGGGCGCGAACACTGAAGCTTTCTTT. Translation: CASMIGTGGANTEAFF.

CDR3 amino acids: CASSQVSGGTTEAFF. The DNA of the CDR3 is TGCGCCAGCAGCCAAGTAAGTGGAGGGACCACTGAAGCTTTCTTT. V usage is TRBV4-1 and J usage is TRBJ1-1; maybe TRBD1 (5 bases). The V gene lost 1 base and the J gene lost 4 bases, with 13 bases spanning the gap. CDR3 length: 15 residues. CDR1 is MGHRA and CDR2 is YSYEKL in the germline V gene.

This chain links TRBV2 with TRBJ2-7, with TRBD1 as a possible D gene (5 bases). Germline V lookup: CDR1 SNHLY, CDR2 FYNNEI. V gave up 8 bases and J gave up 11 bases, with 10 bases separating them. This CDR3 has 9 amino acids. As DNA, the CDR3 is TGTGCCAGCGGGGCGAGGAAGTACTTC. Translation: CASGARKYF.

This clonotype was seen a few times. The J gene is TRBJ2-6, the V gene TRBV4-3, with D perhaps assigned TRBD1 or TRBD2 (5 bases each). Germline CDR1 LGHNA, CDR2 YSLEER. The CDR3 length is 15 residues. V was clipped by 1 base and J by 4 bases, with 8 bases between them. DNA of the CDR3: TGCGCCAGCAGCCAAGGAGGGGCAGGGGCCAACGTCCTGACTTTC. As protein: CASSQGGAGANVLTF.

This clonotype occurred a few times. The chain is built from TRBV10-3 and TRBJ2-7, with TRBD2 identical over 8 bases. The length of the CDR3 is 14 residues. V lost 2 bases to trimming and J lost 4 bases; unmatched junction nucleotides: 4. CDR1 is ENHRY and CDR2 is SYGVKD in the germline V gene. Here the CDR3 reads CAISERGGRYEQYF. The CDR3 nucleotides read TGTGCCATCAGTGAGCGGGGGGGCCGGTACGAGCAGTACTTC.

This chain joins TRBV5-1 and TRBJ2-3, with 12 bases fitting TRBD2. CDR3 length equals 16 residues. Germline lookup yields CDR1 SGHRS and CDR2 YFSETQ. The J segment lost 2 bases and the V segment lost 7 bases, leaving 8 bases of the junction unmatched. The CDR3 reads CASLSGLAGDTDTQYF. Here the CDR3 DNA reads TGCGCCAGCCTCTCGGGACTAGCGGGTGACACAGATACGCAGTATTTT.

This clonotype was seen more than once but under ten times. The chain links TRBV20-1 to TRBJ2-6, with 8 nucleotides matching TRBD2. The V gene end was trimmed by 0 bases and the J gene end by 0 bases; junction bases not matched to a gene: 7. CDR1 is DFQATT, CDR2 SNEGSKA, per germline (reference sequence). This CDR3 has 18 amino acids. The CDR3 bases are TGCAGTGCTAGAGATCAGAGCGGGGGCCCCTCTGGGGCCAACGTCCTGACTTTC. Encoded protein: CSARDQSGGPSGANVLTF.

This clonotype was counted once. The chain couples TRBV20-1 to TRBJ2-7; tentatively, D is TRBD2 (7 bases). CDR3 size: 13 residues. The V gene lost 5 bases and the J gene lost 1 base, with 12 bases spanning the gap. Germline V gene sequence: CDR1 DFQATT, CDR2 SNEGSKA (reference sequence). CDR3 sequence: CSAEGGVSYEQYF. In nucleotides, the CDR3 is TGCAGTGCTGAGGGGGGGGTTTCCTACGAGCAGTACTTC.

This chain connects TRBV4-1 to TRBJ2-5; D tentatively fits TRBD1 or TRBD2 (5 bases each). The CDR3 is made up of 16 amino acids. Germline V gene data show CDR1 as MGHRA and CDR2 as YSYEKL. V was clipped by 2 bases and J by 2 bases, with 15 bases between them. In nucleotides, the CDR3 is TGCGCCAGCAGCCAACACCTACGAGGGGTACAAGAGACCCAGTACTTC. This translates into CASSQHLRGVQETQYF.

This clonotype was recorded a few times. Here the CDR3 DNA reads TGCGCCAGCAGCTTACAAGGAGCCAATGAGCAGTTCTTC. It is translated as CASSLQGANEQFF. The V gene is TRBV5-1, the J gene TRBJ2-1; D remains unclear. The CDR3 sequence is 13 residues long. V was trimmed by 2 bases and J by 6 bases, leaving 9 bases between them. Per germline, CDR1 SGHRS and CDR2 YFSETQ.

The gene calls are TRBV12-3 or TRBV12-4 and TRBJ2-1; possible D gene TRBD1, 6 bases. This CDR3 has 13 amino acids. V lost 4 bases and J lost 6, with 10 bases in between. The CDR3: CASSYKTGNEQFF. For the CDR3, the DNA is TGTGCCAGCAGTTATAAGACAGGCAATGAGCAGTTCTTC.

The V gene is TRBV4-3, the J gene TRBJ2-7; no definite D call. There are 20 residues in the CDR3. V was pared by 0 bases and J by 4 bases, with 28 bases between. The germline V gene has CDR1 LGHNA and CDR2 YSLEER. The CDR3 loop reads CASSQDLGIFGSQHLYEQYF. CDR3 bases: TGCGCCAGCAGCCAAGATCTAGGTATCTTCGGCAGCCAACACCTATACGAGCAGTACTTC.

This chain uses TRBV20-1 with TRBJ2-1, with 8 positions matching TRBD2. Per germline, CDR1 DFQATT and CDR2 SNEGSKA (reference sequence). The junction had 7 bases not matched to a gene; V was cut back by 5 bases and J by 7 bases. The CDR3 is 13 residues long. The DNA of the CDR3 is TGCAGTGCTTCATCGGGGGGGCGGAATGAGCAGTTCTTC. Its protein is CSASSGGRNEQFF.

This clonotype appeared a few times. The V call is TRBV15, the J call TRBJ1-5, with TRBD1 matching over 7 bases. The DNA matches TRBJ2-3 better at its end, which makes the J call doubtful. CDR3 length equals 15 residues. Germline-derived CDR1 and CDR2 are LNHNV and YYDKDF (reference sequence). CDR3 amino acids: CATSEAGGFNQPQYF. The CDR3 nucleotides are TGTGCCACCAGCGAAGCAGGGGGATTCAATCAGCCCCAGTATTTT.

This chain joins TRBV29-1 and TRBJ2-1; tentative D call: TRBD1 (6 bases). The CDR3 consists of 14 residues. Trimming pared 0 bases from V and 3 bases from J, leaving 9 bases between. CDR1 is SQVTM and CDR2 is ANQGSEA in the germline V gene. The CDR3 sequence is CSVEEKTGYNEQFF. The CDR3 DNA reads as TGCAGCGTTGAAGAAAAGACAGGCTACAATGAGCAGTTCTTC.